Listed below are T cell receptor beta chains from one sample, sequenced in a study of blood T cell repertoires in COVID-19. The table came from immunoSEQ multiplex PCR; TCRdb's copy has only in-frame clones and leaves some out. The sample carries 300,000 to 400,000 clones, 86% recorded once. Sequencing input: peripheral blood. These receptors came from a woman in her sixties or seventies with COVID-19, enrolled during active disease. Each CDR3 is given with its conserved first and last residue. D genes are given only for firm matches. Not every row has a clone size; where given, it reads once, few, many or a size class.

j_call	d_call	clone_size	v_call	cdr3_aa	cdr3_nt
TRBJ1-5	TRBD1	NA	TRBV18	CASSSTGDSNQPQHF	TGTGCCAGCTCATCCACAGGGGATAGCAATCAGCCCCAGCATTTT
TRBJ1-2	NA	NA	TRBV6-2/TRBV6-3	CASSYGRGASNYGYTF	TGTGCCAGCAGTTACGGTCGCGGGGCCTCTAACTATGGCTACACCTTC
TRBJ2-1	TRBD1	NA	TRBV5-1	CASSLGAGGNEQFF	TGCGCCAGCAGCTTGGGGGCAGGGGGCAATGAGCAGTTCTTC
TRBJ2-1	TRBD2	NA	TRBV7-8	CASSPRRERGVSYNEQFF	TGTGCCAGCAGCCCTCGTCGTGAGCGGGGGGTCTCCTACAATGAGCAGTTCTTC
TRBJ1-1	TRBD1	NA	TRBV11-2	CASTRQGQDKAFF	TGTGCCAGCACGCGACAGGGACAGGACAAAGCTTTCTTT
TRBJ1-2	NA	once	TRBV2	CASSEGRGGVYGYTF	TGTGCCAGCAGTGAAGGGAGGGGAGGAGTCTATGGCTACACCTTC
TRBJ2-7	NA	NA	TRBV7-9	CASSPRGAGTFEQYF	TGTGCCAGCAGCCCCCGGGGGGCCGGTACCTTCGAGCAGTACTTC
TRBJ2-7	TRBD2	NA	TRBV5-1	CASSLEAAGGAYEQYF	TGCGCCAGCAGCTTGGAAGCAGCGGGGGGAGCCTACGAGCAGTACTTC
TRBJ2-3	TRBD2	NA	TRBV2	CASSPTSGGPDTQYF	TGTGCCAGCAGTCCGACTAGCGGGGGACCAGATACGCAGTATTTT
TRBJ2-3	TRBD2	NA	TRBV2	CASSEASLAGADTQYF	TGTGCCAGCAGTGAAGCCTCGCTAGCGGGGGCAGATACGCAGTATTTT
TRBJ1-2	TRBD1	NA	TRBV4-2	CASSHLQGAGGYTF	TGTGCCAGCAGCCACTTACAGGGGGCAGGGGGCTACACCTTC
TRBJ1-1	NA	NA	TRBV10-3	CAISLGSGTEAFF	TGTGCCATCAGTTTAGGGTCGGGAACTGAAGCTTTCTTT
TRBJ1-1	NA	NA	TRBV6-5	CASSQGTNTEAFF	TGTGCCAGCAGTCAGGGGACCAACACTGAAGCTTTCTTT
TRBJ1-5	NA	NA	TRBV6-1	CASSEAPGQPQHF	TGTGCCAGCAGTGAAGCACCAGGTCAGCCCCAGCATTTT
TRBJ1-6	NA	NA	TRBV6-6	CASSYGGVHSPLHF	TGTGCCAGCAGTTACGGGGGGGTACATTCACCCCTCCACTTT
TRBJ2-5	NA	NA	TRBV7-2	CASSFVGQETQYF	TGTGCCAGCAGCTTCGTCGGCCAAGAGACCCAGTACTTC
TRBJ1-2	NA	NA	TRBV7-2	CASSSTGTSNYGYTF	TGTGCCAGCAGTTCCACCGGGACATCGAACTATGGCTACACCTTC
TRBJ2-5	TRBD1	once	TRBV5-1	CASSFAGQGVQETQYF	TGCGCCAGCAGCTTCGCGGGACAGGGGGTCCAAGAGACCCAGTACTTC
TRBJ1-2	NA	NA	TRBV7-9	CASSLPVTVYGYTF	TGTGCCAGCAGCTTACCAGTGACAGTCTATGGCTACACCTTC
TRBJ2-3	TRBD2	NA	TRBV14	CASSQQAGGDTQYF	TGTGCCAGCAGCCAACAAGCGGGGGGCGATACGCAGTATTTT
TRBJ2-4	NA	once	TRBV6-5	CASSYSPSQGDIQYF	TGTGCCAGCAGTTACTCGCCCTCCCAGGGTGACATTCAGTACTTC
TRBJ1-1	TRBD1	NA	TRBV13	CASSLGGQLNTEAFF	TGTGCCAGCAGCTTAGGGGGACAGCTGAACACTGAAGCTTTCTTT
TRBJ1-4	NA	NA	TRBV11-2	CASSITGYWDEKLFF	TGTGCCAGCAGCATCACAGGGTATTGGGATGAAAAACTGTTTTTT
TRBJ1-1	NA	NA	TRBV3-1/TRBV3-2	CASSQVGQPNTEAFF	TGTGCCAGCAGCCAAGTTGGACAGCCGAACACTGAAGCTTTCTTT
TRBJ2-5	NA	NA	TRBV11-2	CASTLRLAAQGETQYF	TGTGCCAGCACCCTAAGGCTGGCAGCCCAGGGCGAGACCCAGTACTTC
TRBJ2-1	NA	once	TRBV7-9	CASSLPSRSYNEQFF	TGTGCCAGCAGTCTTCCTAGTCGCTCCTACAATGAGCAGTTCTTC
TRBJ1-2	TRBD1	NA	TRBV6-4	CASSEGTGVSGLRYTF	TGTGCCAGCAGCGAAGGGACAGGAGTTTCTGGTCTTCGCTACACCTTC
TRBJ2-1	TRBD2	NA	TRBV20-1	CSASKTSGGGEQFF	TGCAGTGCTAGTAAGACTAGCGGGGGGGGCGAGCAGTTCTTC
TRBJ1-1	TRBD1	NA	TRBV7-3	CASSFSGQGKTEAFF	TGTGCCAGCAGCTTCTCAGGACAGGGGAAGACTGAAGCTTTCTTT
TRBJ1-1	NA	NA	TRBV5-4	CASSSGGRGNTEAFF	TGTGCCAGCAGCTCTGGAGGGAGGGGTAACACTGAAGCTTTCTTT
TRBJ2-1	NA	NA	TRBV4-1	CASSHSQNEQFF	TGCGCCAGCAGCCATTCACAGAATGAGCAGTTCTTC
TRBJ2-7	NA	once	TRBV9	CASSGGTAYYEQYF	TGTGCCAGCAGCGGCGGGACGGCATATTACGAGCAGTACTTC
TRBJ2-7	TRBD1	NA	TRBV5-1	CASSWSGGNSYEQYF	TGCGCCAGCAGCTGGTCAGGGGGAAACTCCTACGAGCAGTACTTC
TRBJ2-1	TRBD1	NA	TRBV24-1	CATSDSIRTGGNEQFF	TGTGCCACCAGTGACTCCATCAGGACAGGGGGAAATGAGCAGTTCTTC
TRBJ2-1	NA	few	TRBV1	CTSSLLSTRKPYNEQFF	TGCACCAGCAGCTTACTCTCGACTAGGAAACCCTACAATGAGCAGTTCTTC
TRBJ1-5	NA	NA	TRBV5-6	CASSLTGTYQPQHF	TGTGCCAGCAGCTTGACAGGGACCTATCAGCCCCAGCATTTT
TRBJ1-1	TRBD1	NA	TRBV7-9	CASSLRGTGGGEAFF	TGTGCCAGCAGCCTACGTGGGACAGGGGGAGGAGAAGCTTTCTTT
TRBJ2-3	TRBD2	once	TRBV9	CASSVDQRGASDTQYF	TGTGCCAGCAGCGTGGACCAGCGGGGGGCCTCAGATACGCAGTATTTT
TRBJ1-2	NA	NA	TRBV9	CASSVVGAGYTF	TGTGCCAGCAGCGTAGTGGGGGCTGGCTACACCTTC
TRBJ1-2	TRBD1	NA	TRBV6-5	CASSRPLQGAGYTF	TGTGCCAGCAGCCGACCACTACAGGGGGCTGGCTACACCTTC
TRBJ2-2	NA	NA	TRBV6-5	CASRDSNTGELFF	TGTGCCAGCAGGGACTCAAACACCGGGGAGCTGTTTTTT
TRBJ1-5	TRBD1	few	TRBV14	CASSVTGAQPQHF	TGTGCCAGCAGCGTTACAGGGGCTCAGCCCCAGCATTTT
TRBJ2-7	NA	once	TRBV6-5	CASRGRLGAYEQYF	TGTGCCAGCAGAGGTCGACTAGGAGCCTACGAGCAGTACTTC
TRBJ1-2	TRBD1	NA	TRBV19	CASYKTGGRYGYTF	TGTGCCAGTTACAAGACAGGGGGCCGGTATGGCTACACCTTC
TRBJ2-7	NA	NA	TRBV11-2	CASSQAQQGSYEQYF	TGTGCCAGCAGCCAGGCCCAACAGGGCTCCTACGAGCAGTACTTC
TRBJ1-2	NA	NA	TRBV4-3	CASSQDYKTANYGYTF	TGCGCCAGCAGCCAAGATTATAAGACAGCTAACTATGGCTACACCTTC
TRBJ1-1	NA	once	TRBV5-5	CASSLWSGNTEAFF	TGTGCCAGCAGCTTGTGGTCAGGGAACACTGAAGCTTTCTTT
TRBJ1-1	NA	NA	TRBV15	CATSRDAGMNTEAFF	TGTGCCACCAGCAGAGATGCAGGGATGAACACTGAAGCTTTCTTT
TRBJ1-5	NA	NA	TRBV10-2	CASRGGRRNQPQHF	TGCGCCAGCCGCGGTGGTCGTCGCAATCAGCCCCAGCATTTT
TRBJ2-7	NA	few	TRBV5-5	CASSGADRSYEQYF	TGTGCCAGCAGCGGTGCCGACAGGAGCTACGAGCAGTACTTC
TRBJ1-1	TRBD1	NA	TRBV6-2/TRBV6-3	CASNPQGEIAFF	TGTGCCAGCAACCCACAGGGGGAGATCGCTTTCTTT
TRBJ1-2	TRBD1	once	TRBV12-5	CAGFNRGEGNYGYTF	TGTGCTGGATTTAACAGGGGCGAAGGCAACTATGGCTACACCTTC
TRBJ2-3	TRBD2	NA	TRBV2	CASRPTSWGTDTQYF	TGTGCCAGCAGACCGACTAGCTGGGGCACAGATACGCAGTATTTT
TRBJ2-1	TRBD2	few	TRBV2	CASSHGSGGLHFSYNEQFF	TGTGCCAGCAGTCATGGCAGCGGGGGGCTTCACTTCTCCTACAATGAGCAGTTCTTC
TRBJ1-1	NA	NA	TRBV6-5	CASREWGGSTEAFF	TGTGCCAGCAGGGAGTGGGGAGGGAGCACTGAAGCTTTCTTT
TRBJ1-6	TRBD1	once	TRBV7-3	CASSSTGSNSPLHF	TGTGCCAGCAGCTCGACAGGGTCCAATTCACCCCTCCACTTT
TRBJ2-5	NA	NA	TRBV5-6	CASSSQVRETQYF	TGTGCCAGCAGCTCCCAGGTTAGGGAGACCCAGTACTTC
TRBJ1-5	NA	once	TRBV2	CASSVRGMQPQHF	TGTGCCAGCAGTGTTCGGGGAATGCAGCCCCAGCATTTT
TRBJ2-7	TRBD1	NA	TRBV11-2	CASSLSWTGGSPSYEQYF	TGTGCCAGCAGCTTAAGTTGGACAGGGGGTAGCCCTTCCTACGAGCAGTACTTC